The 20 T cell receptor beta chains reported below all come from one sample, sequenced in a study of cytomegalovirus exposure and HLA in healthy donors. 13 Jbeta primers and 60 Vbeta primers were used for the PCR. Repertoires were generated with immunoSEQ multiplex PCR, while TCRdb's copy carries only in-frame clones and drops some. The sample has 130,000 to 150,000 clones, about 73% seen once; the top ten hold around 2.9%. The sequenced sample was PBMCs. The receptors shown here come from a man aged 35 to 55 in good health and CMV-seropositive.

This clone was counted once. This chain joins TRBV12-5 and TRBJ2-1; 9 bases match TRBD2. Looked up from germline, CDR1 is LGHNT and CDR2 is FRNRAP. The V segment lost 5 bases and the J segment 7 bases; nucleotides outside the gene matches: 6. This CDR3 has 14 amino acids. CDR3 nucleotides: TGTGCTAGTGGTGCTAGCGGGGTGGAAAATGAGCAGTTCTTC. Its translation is CASGASGVENEQFF.

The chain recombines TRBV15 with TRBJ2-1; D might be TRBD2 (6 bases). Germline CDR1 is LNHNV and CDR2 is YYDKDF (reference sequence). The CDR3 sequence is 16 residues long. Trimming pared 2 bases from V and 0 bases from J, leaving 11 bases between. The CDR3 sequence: CATSRSPGSSYNEQFF. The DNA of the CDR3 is TGTGCCACCAGCAGATCCCCCGGGAGCTCCTACAATGAGCAGTTCTTC.

CDR3 nucleotides: TGTGCCAGCAGCTTTAAGGGGGCCGGGGAGCTGTTTTTT. This gives the protein CASSFKGAGELFF. J is TRBJ2-2 and V is TRBV11-3; tentatively, D is TRBD1 (6 bases). V dropped 3 bases and J dropped 6 bases, with 8 bases sitting between them. This CDR3 spans 13 amino acids. The germline V gene encodes CDR1 SGHNT and CDR2 YENEEA.

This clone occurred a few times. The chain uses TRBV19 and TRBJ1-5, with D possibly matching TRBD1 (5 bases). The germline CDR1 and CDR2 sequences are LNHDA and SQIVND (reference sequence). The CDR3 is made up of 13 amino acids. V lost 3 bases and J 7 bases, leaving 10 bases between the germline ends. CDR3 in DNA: TGTGCCAGTAGTATGGGGGGGAACCAGCCCCAGCATTTT. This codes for CASSMGGNQPQHF.

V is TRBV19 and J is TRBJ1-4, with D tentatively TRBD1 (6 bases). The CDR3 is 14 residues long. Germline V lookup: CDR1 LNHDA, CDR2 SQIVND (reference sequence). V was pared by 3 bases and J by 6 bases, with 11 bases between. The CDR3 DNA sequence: TGTGCCAGTAGTATTAGGGGGGGATATGAAAAACTGTTTTTT. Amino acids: CASSIRGGYEKLFF. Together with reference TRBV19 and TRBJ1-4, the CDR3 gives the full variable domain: DGGITQSPKYLFRKEGQNVTLSCEQNLNHDAMYWYRQDPGQGLRLIYYSQIVNDFQKGDIAEGYSVSREKKESFPLTVTSAQKNPTAFYLCASSIRGGYEKLFFGSGTQLSVL.

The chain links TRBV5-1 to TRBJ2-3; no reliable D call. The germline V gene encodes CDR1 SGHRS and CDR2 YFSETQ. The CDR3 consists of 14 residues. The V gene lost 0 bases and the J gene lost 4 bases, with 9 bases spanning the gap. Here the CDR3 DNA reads TGCGCCAGCAGCTTGGGTGAAGAGGCAGATACGCAGTATTTT. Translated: CASSLGEEADTQYF.

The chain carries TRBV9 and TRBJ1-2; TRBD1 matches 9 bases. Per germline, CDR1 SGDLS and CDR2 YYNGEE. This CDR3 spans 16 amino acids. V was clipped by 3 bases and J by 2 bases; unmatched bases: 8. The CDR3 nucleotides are TGTGCCAGCAGCGCGCGGGACAGGGTACAAAACTATGGCTACACCTTC. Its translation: CASSARDRVQNYGYTF.

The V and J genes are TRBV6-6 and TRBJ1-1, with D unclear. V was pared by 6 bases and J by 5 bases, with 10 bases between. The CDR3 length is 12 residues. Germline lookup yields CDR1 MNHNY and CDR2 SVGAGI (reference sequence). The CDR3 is CASSSGVTEAFF. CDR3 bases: TGTGCCAGCAGCTCCGGGGTTACTGAAGCTTTCTTT.

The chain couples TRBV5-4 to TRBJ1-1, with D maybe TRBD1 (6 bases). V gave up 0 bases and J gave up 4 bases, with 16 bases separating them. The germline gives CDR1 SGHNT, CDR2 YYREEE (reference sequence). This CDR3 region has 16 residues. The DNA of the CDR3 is TGTGCCAGCAGCTTGGACAGGGTTGAATGGGGCACTGAAGCTTTCTTT. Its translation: CASSLDRVEWGTEAFF.

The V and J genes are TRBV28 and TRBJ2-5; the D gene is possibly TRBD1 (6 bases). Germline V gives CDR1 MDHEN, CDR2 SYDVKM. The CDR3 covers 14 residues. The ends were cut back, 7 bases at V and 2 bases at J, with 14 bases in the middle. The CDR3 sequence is CASNIQGPQETQYF. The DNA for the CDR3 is TGTGCCAGCAACATACAGGGCCCTCAAGAGACCCAGTACTTC.

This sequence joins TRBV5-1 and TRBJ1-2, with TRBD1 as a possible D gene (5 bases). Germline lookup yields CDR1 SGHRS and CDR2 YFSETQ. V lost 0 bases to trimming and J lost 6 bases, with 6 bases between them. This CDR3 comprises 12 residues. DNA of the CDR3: TGCGCCAGCAGCTTGGGCAGGGATGGCTACACCTTC. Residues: CASSLGRDGYTF.

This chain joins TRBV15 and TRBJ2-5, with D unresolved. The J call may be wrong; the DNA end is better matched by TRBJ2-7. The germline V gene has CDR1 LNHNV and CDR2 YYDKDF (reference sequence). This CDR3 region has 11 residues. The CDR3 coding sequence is TGTGCCACCAGCAGTAGCTACGAGCAGTACTTC. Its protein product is CATSSSYEQYF.

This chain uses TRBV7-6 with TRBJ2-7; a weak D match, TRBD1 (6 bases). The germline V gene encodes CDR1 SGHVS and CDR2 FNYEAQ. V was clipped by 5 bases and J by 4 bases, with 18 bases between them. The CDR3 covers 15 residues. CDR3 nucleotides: TGTGCCAGCAGCCCCGGGACATCCTCTTGGTACGAGCAGTACTTC. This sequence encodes CASSPGTSSWYEQYF. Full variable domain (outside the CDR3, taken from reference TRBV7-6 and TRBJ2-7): GAGVSQSPRYKVTKRGQDVALRCDPISGHVSLYWYRQALGQGPEFLTYFNYEAQQDKSGLPNDRFSAERPEGSISTLTIQRTEQRDSAMYRCASSPGTSSWYEQYFGPGTRLTVT.

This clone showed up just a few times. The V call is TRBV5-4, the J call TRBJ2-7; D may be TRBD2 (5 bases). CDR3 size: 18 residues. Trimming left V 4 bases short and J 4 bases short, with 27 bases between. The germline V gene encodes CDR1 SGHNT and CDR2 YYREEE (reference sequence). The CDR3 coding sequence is TGTGCCAGCAGCATGGGTGTAGCCGGAGGACCTAAGGCATACGAGCAGTACTTC. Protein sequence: CASSMGVAGGPKAYEQYF.

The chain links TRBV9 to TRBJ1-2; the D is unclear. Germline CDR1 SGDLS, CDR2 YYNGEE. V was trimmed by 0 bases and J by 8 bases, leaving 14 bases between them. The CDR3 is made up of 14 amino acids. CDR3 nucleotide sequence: TGTGCCAGCAGCGTAGAATCCGGTACCCGCGGCTACACCTTC. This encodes CASSVESGTRGYTF.

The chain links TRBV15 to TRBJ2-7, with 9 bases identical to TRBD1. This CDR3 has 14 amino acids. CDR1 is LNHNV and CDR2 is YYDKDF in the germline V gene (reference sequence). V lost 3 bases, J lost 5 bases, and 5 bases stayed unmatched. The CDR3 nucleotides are TGTGCCACCAGCAGCGGACAGGGGATGAACGAGCAGTACTTC. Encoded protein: CATSSGQGMNEQYF.

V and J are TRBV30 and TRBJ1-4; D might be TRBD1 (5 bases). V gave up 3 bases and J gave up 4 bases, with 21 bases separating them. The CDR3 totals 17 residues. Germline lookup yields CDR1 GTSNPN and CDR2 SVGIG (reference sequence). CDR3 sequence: CAWRAGPELRSNEKLFF. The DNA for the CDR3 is TGTGCCTGGAGGGCGGGGCCCGAACTGCGTAGTAATGAAAAACTGTTTTTT.

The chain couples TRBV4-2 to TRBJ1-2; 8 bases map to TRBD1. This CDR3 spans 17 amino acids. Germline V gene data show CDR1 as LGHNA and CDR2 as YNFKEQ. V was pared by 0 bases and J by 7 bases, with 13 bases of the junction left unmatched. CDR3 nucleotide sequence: TGTGCCAGCAGCCAAGATGAGGGGCAGGGGGCAGTTCTTGGCTACACCTTC. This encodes CASSQDEGQGAVLGYTF.

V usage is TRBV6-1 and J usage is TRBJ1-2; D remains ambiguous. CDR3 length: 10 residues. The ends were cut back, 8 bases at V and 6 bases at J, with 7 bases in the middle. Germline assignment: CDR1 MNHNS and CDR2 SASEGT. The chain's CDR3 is CASGGNGYTF. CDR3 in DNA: TGTGCCAGCGGCGGGAATGGCTACACCTTC.

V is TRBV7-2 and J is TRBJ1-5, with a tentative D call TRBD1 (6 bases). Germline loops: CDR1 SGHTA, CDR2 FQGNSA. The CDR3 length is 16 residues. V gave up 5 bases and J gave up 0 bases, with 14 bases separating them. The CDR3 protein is CASSQGQTYSNQPQHF. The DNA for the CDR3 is TGTGCCAGCAGCCAAGGACAGACATATAGCAATCAGCCCCAGCATTTT.